These 16 T cell receptor beta chains came from one sample sequenced in a study of blood T cell repertoires in COVID-19 (dated by TCRdb to 2020 to 2022). Libraries came from the immunoSEQ multiplex PCR assay. The clones in this table, taken by TCRdb from immuneACCESS, are in-frame only. Not every clone is retained; where verified, under half of the shortfall comes from an unresolved V gene, and the cause of the rest is unknown. Counted in this sample were under 150,000 clones; around nine tenths of them appeared once. In total, the top ten clones hold roughly 1.2% of the sample. The sequencing sample was made of PBMCs or T cells enriched from blood (not recorded which). The receptors stem from a woman aged 30 to 39 with acute COVID-19.

The chain carries TRBV24-1 and TRBJ1-1; D is possibly TRBD1 (6 bases). Between the trimmed V and J ends, which lost 4 bases and 10 bases, there was a span of 12 bases. The CDR3 length is 12 residues. CDR1 and CDR2 (germline): KGHDR, SFDVKD. This chain's CDR3 is CATSEGTKGAFF. Here the CDR3 DNA reads TGTGCCACCAGTGAAGGGACAAAGGGAGCTTTCTTT.

The chain is built from TRBV5-8 and TRBJ1-1; 11 positions match TRBD1. The CDR3 is 15 residues long. The V segment lost 1 base and the J segment 6 bases; nucleotides outside the gene matches: 5. Germline CDR1 reads SGHTS; CDR2 reads YDEGEE. In nucleotides, the CDR3 is TGTGCCAGCAGCTTGCTCGGACAGGGGGCATCTGAAGCTTTCTTT. Protein product: CASSLLGQGASEAFF.

This clone was counted at least ten times. The V call is TRBV19, the J call TRBJ1-2, with D tentatively TRBD1 (6 bases). Germline values: CDR1 LNHDA, CDR2 SQIVND (reference sequence). Trimming took 11 bases from V and 5 from J, leaving 27 bases between them. CDR3 size: 16 residues. The CDR3 DNA reads as TGTGCCGGCGGGGGTCCCGGACAGATATCGATATATGGCTACACCTTC. This gives the protein CAGGGPGQISIYGYTF.

The chain uses TRBV7-2 and TRBJ1-5; D uncertain. The CDR3 contains 14 residues. The V end was cut by 1 base, the J end by 9 bases, with 13 bases between. CDR1 is SGHTA and CDR2 is FQGNSA in the germline V gene. CDR3 bases: TGTGCCAGCAGCTTAGGTTGGACTGTTTGGCCCCAGCATTTT. It translates to CASSLGWTVWPQHF.

The chain is built from TRBV28 and TRBJ1-5; possible D gene TRBD1, 5 bases. Germline V gene data show CDR1 as MDHEN and CDR2 as SYDVKM. The CDR3 is 15 amino acids. V gave up 2 bases and J gave up 6 bases, with 14 bases separating them. This chain's CDR3 is CASSLLRGSGQPQHF. For the CDR3, the DNA is TGTGCCAGCAGTTTACTCCGGGGGTCGGGTCAGCCCCAGCATTTT.

This chain connects TRBV18 to TRBJ1-2; 8 positions agree with TRBD1. Looked up from germline, CDR1 is KGHSH and CDR2 is LQKENI. V lost 2 bases to trimming and J lost 4 bases; unmatched junction nucleotides: 6. This CDR3 has 15 residues. The CDR3 is CASSPGQGDLYGYTF. The CDR3 coding sequence is TGTGCCAGCTCACCAGGACAGGGAGATCTCTATGGCTACACCTTC.

The V call is TRBV4-2, the J call TRBJ1-5; perhaps TRBD1 as D (6 bases). The CDR3 sequence is 15 residues long. Trimming pared 1 base from V and 7 bases from J, leaving 14 bases between. Germline CDR1 and CDR2: LGHNA and YNFKEQ. For the CDR3, the DNA is TGTGCCAGCAGCCAAGCAGCCGTACAGGGCCAGCCCCAGCATTTT. It codes for CASSQAAVQGQPQHF.

The CDR3 region is CASARQGFLAAAGELFF. For the CDR3, the DNA is TGTGCCAGCGCTAGACAGGGTTTTCTAGCAGCCGCCGGGGAGCTGTTTTTT. This chain uses TRBV27 with TRBJ2-2; 7 nucleotides line up with TRBD1. The CDR3 runs to 17 residues. Germline values: CDR1 MNHEY, CDR2 SMNVEV (reference sequence). The V segment lost 8 bases and the J segment 6 bases; nucleotides outside the gene matches: 18.

This clone was counted between two and nine times. The V and J genes are TRBV15 and TRBJ2-7; weak D call: TRBD1 (7 bases). This CDR3 comprises 16 residues. Germline lookup yields CDR1 LNHNV and CDR2 YYDKDF (reference sequence). Trimming took off 9 bases at V and 2 bases at J, with 23 bases between the two ends. The CDR3 coding sequence is TGTGCCACAAGCCCCGAGTCGCGGGACAGAACCTACGAGCAGTACTTC. This encodes CATSPESRDRTYEQYF.

This sequence joins TRBV29-1 and TRBJ1-4; TRBD1 might be the D (6 bases). V was trimmed by 1 base and J by 9 bases, leaving 15 bases between them. This CDR3 region has 14 residues. CDR1 and CDR2 (germline): SQVTM, ANQGSEA. The CDR3 sequence is CSVEGDTDGKKLFF. DNA for the CDR3: TGCAGCGTTGAAGGGGACACGGACGGCAAAAAACTGTTTTTT. The whole variable domain, remainder taken from reference TRBV29-1 and TRBJ1-4, is SAVISQKPSRDICQRGTSLTIQCQVDSQVTMMFWYRQQPGQSLTLIATANQGSEATYESGFVIDKFPISRPNLTFSTLTVSNMSPEDSSIYLCSVEGDTDGKKLFFGSGTQLSVL.

The chain has TRBV7-6 and TRBJ1-4; 7 bases align to TRBD1. CDR3 length: 16 residues. Germline trimming cut 1 base from V and 2 bases from J; bases unmatched to any gene: 4. Germline lookup yields CDR1 SGHVS and CDR2 FNYEAQ. CDR3 in DNA: TGTGCCAGCAGCTTAGGACAGGGTGGGACTAATGAAAAACTGTTTTTT. Its translation is CASSLGQGGTNEKLFF.

This clone appeared a few times. The chain recombines TRBV19 with TRBJ1-3; TRBD1 might be the D (6 bases). CDR1 LNHDA and CDR2 SQIVND come from the germline V gene (reference sequence). This CDR3 contains 15 residues. The V gene lost 3 bases and the J gene lost 0 bases, with 9 bases spanning the gap. The chain's CDR3 is CASSIGQSSGNTIYF. In DNA form, the CDR3 reads TGTGCCAGTAGTATCGGACAGTCCTCTGGAAACACCATATATTTT.

This chain links TRBV2 with TRBJ2-1; no reliable D call. V lost 4 bases to trimming and J lost 3 bases, with 4 bases between them. CDR1 is SNHLY and CDR2 is FYNNEI in the germline V gene. The CDR3 is 12 residues long. DNA of the CDR3: TGTGCCAGCAGTGGAGACTACAATGAGCAGTTCTTC. Amino acids: CASSGDYNEQFF. The full variable domain, with the rest looked up from reference TRBV2 and TRBJ2-1, is EPEVTQTPSHQVTQMGQEVILRCVPISNHLYFYWYRQILGQKVEFLVSFYNNEISEKSEIFDDQFSVERPDGSNFTLKIRSTKLEDSAMYFCASSGDYNEQFFGPGTRLTVL.

The rearrangement uses TRBV28 and TRBJ1-5; no definite D call. The V gene's germline CDR1 is MDHEN and CDR2 SYDVKM. There are 15 residues in the CDR3. The V end was cut by 1 base, the J end by 0 bases, with 7 bases between. The CDR3 is CASSLSGYSNQPQHF. In DNA form, the CDR3 reads TGTGCCAGCAGTTTATCGGGTTATAGCAATCAGCCCCAGCATTTT.

The chain employs TRBV3-1 (or the pseudogene TRBV3-2) and TRBJ1-4; no reliable D call. The CDR3 totals 15 residues. Germline CDR1 and CDR2: LGHDT and YNNKEL (reference sequence). V lost 4 bases to trimming and J lost 7 bases, with 16 bases between them. This CDR3 reads CASSPTGGLGEKLFF. DNA of the CDR3: TGTGCCAGCAGCCCCACCGGAGGGCTGGGTGAAAAACTGTTTTTT.

The genes are TRBV7-2 and TRBJ1-5, with D possibly TRBD1 on 5 matching bases. Germline V gives CDR1 SGHTA, CDR2 FQGNSA. CDR3 length: 17 residues. Trimming took off 0 bases at V and 0 bases at J, with 12 bases between the two ends. The CDR3 DNA sequence: TGTGCCAGCAGCTTAGCGAGTCAGGGCTATAGCAATCAGCCCCAGCATTTT. The encoded protein is CASSLASQGYSNQPQHF. The full variable domain, with the rest looked up from reference TRBV7-2 and TRBJ1-5, is GAGVSQSPSNKVTEKGKDVELRCDPISGHTALYWYRQSLGQGLEFLIYFQGNSAPDKSGLPSDRFSAERTGGSVSTLTIQRTQQEDSAVYLCASSLASQGYSNQPQHFGDGTRLSIL.